This passage covers 17 T cell receptor beta chains from one sample sequenced in a study of glioma-infiltrating T cells (dated by TCRdb to the mid-2010s). Sequencing used an Illumina MiSeq. The iRepertoire nested amplicon-rescue multiplex PCR (arm-PCR) platform was used to amplify TCR alpha and beta CDR3 regions from RNA. TCRdb reprocessing: public reads trimmed at Q25 with fastp, clones called with MiXCR, in-frame beta chains kept. Rows are unified per CDR3 protein, each entry keeping the most common DNA and genes. Within this sample are approximately 400,000 distinct CDR3 sequences, with 41% of them counted one time only. The top ten clonotypes cover more than 10% of the sample. The sequenced sample consisted of glioma tissue, nonneoplastic brain tissue, or PBMCs (not recorded which). All receptors derive from a human donor with low-grade glioma or glioblastoma, undergoing nonglioma brain surgery, or in good health (not recorded which).

Points on this clonotype: At one of its ends the junction is not consistent with the germline gene, which may arise from a read error. The chain is built from TRBV7-9 and TRBJ1-2; D possibly corresponds to TRBD1 (6 bases). This CDR3 is built from 10 residues. CDR1 and CDR2 (germline): SEHNR, FQNEAQ (reference sequence). The CDR3 region is CASSLTGIAF. In DNA, the CDR3 is TGTGCCAGCAGCTTAACAGGGATTGCCTTC. Together with reference TRBV7-9 and TRBJ1-2, the CDR3 gives the full variable domain: DTGVSQNPRHKITKRGQNVTFRCDPISEHNRLYWYRQTLGQGPEFLTYFQNEAQLEKSRLLSDRFSAERPKGSFSTLEIQRTEQGDSAMYLCASSLTGIAFGSGTRLTVV.

About this clonotype itself: This may come from a read error, since a much larger clone is one base off. This chain joins TRBV27 and TRBJ2-7; the D gene is possibly TRBD2 (5 bases). The length of the CDR3 is 15 residues. Trimming took 6 bases from V and 5 from J, leaving 20 bases between them. Germline CDR1 is MNHEY and CDR2 is SMNVEV (reference sequence). The CDR3 nucleotides are TGTGCCAGCAGACTACTAGTGGGAGTAGGCGACGAGCAGTACTTC. Amino acid sequence: CASRLLVGVGDEQYF.

There are a few counts of this clonotype. This chain joins TRBV20-1 and TRBJ2-5; D is ambiguous. V gave up 2 bases and J gave up 6 bases, with 10 bases separating them. The CDR3 extends over 12 amino acids. CDR1 is DFQATT, CDR2 SNEGSKA, per germline (reference sequence). CDR3 nucleotide sequence: TGCAGTGCTAGATTGGCGAGGCAGACCCAGTACTTC. As protein: CSARLARQTQYF.

This clonotype was detected only a few times. This chain links TRBV7-2 with TRBJ2-1; 7 bases match TRBD2. The germline V gene encodes CDR1 SGHTA and CDR2 FQGNSA. The CDR3 runs 15 residues. V lost 6 bases and J lost 4; bases outside the gene matches: 9. The CDR3 reads CASRASGGPYNEQFF. The CDR3 region has the DNA TGTGCCAGCAGAGCTAGCGGAGGCCCTTACAATGAGCAGTTCTTC.

This rearrangement joins TRBV28 to TRBJ2-3, with TRBD2 identical over 8 bases. The CDR3 has 18 amino acids. The V segment lost 5 bases and the J segment 4 bases; nucleotides outside the gene matches: 17. CDR1 is MDHEN, CDR2 SYDVKM, per germline. CDR3 protein: CASSLSSSVAGGADTQYF. CDR3 DNA: TGTGCCAGCAGTCTCAGTAGCTCAGTTGCGGGAGGCGCAGATACGCAGTATTTT.

This clonotype was detected only a few times. The chain links TRBV4-1 to TRBJ1-2; the D gene is possibly TRBD1 (6 bases). The germline V gene encodes CDR1 MGHRA and CDR2 YSYEKL. The CDR3 covers 17 residues. The V end lost 5 bases, the J end lost 3 bases, and 22 bases lay between the germline ends. The CDR3 coding sequence is TGCGCCAGCAGCTCCCGGCCGGGGGGCAATAAGGACTATGGCTACACCTTC. This gives the protein CASSSRPGGNKDYGYTF.

There are many counts of this clonotype. The gene calls are TRBV27 and TRBJ2-3, with D perhaps matching TRBD2 (6 bases). V lost 2 bases and J lost 3, with 18 bases in between. In germline, CDR1 is MNHEY, CDR2 SMNVEV (reference sequence). This CDR3 is built from 17 residues. The CDR3: CASSLIGFGTVTDTQYF. CDR3 sequence (DNA): TGTGCCAGCAGTTTAATCGGTTTTGGGACTGTTACAGATACGCAGTATTTT.

The rearrangement uses TRBV20-1 and TRBJ2-7; 11 bases agree with TRBD2. The V and J ends lost 4 bases and 2 bases, in that order; junction bases with no gene match: 4. The CDR3 totals 14 residues. Germline values: CDR1 DFQATT, CDR2 SNEGSKA (reference sequence). CDR3 sequence reads: CSATLSGRAYEQYF. CDR3 DNA sequence: TGCAGTGCTACCCTTAGCGGGAGGGCCTACGAGCAGTACTTC.

This clonotype was seen a handful of times. The chain is built from TRBV20-1 and TRBJ2-2; 10 nucleotides agree with TRBD2. J gave up 6 bases and V 5 bases, and 9 bases lay outside the gene matches. Germline V gene data show CDR1 as DFQATT and CDR2 as SNEGSKA (reference sequence). The CDR3 sequence is 15 residues long. Here the CDR3 reads CSAPRLAGASGELFF. The CDR3 DNA sequence: TGCAGTGCTCCCCGCCTAGCGGGAGCGTCCGGGGAGCTGTTTTTT.

Comments on this clonotype: A read error is possible here, since a much larger clone lies one base away. The rearrangement uses TRBV20-1 and TRBJ1-5; D is ambiguous. V shed 6 bases and J shed 6 bases, with 12 bases lying between them. This CDR3 region has 12 residues. Per germline, CDR1 DFQATT and CDR2 SNEGSKA (reference sequence). CDR3 sequence reads: CSASTISQPQHF. Written as DNA, the CDR3 is TGCAGTGCGAGCACCATCTCTCAGCCCCAGCATTTT.

Regarding this clonotype: At one end, the junction sequence differs from germline, possibly due to a read error. V is TRBV6-1 and J is TRBJ2-5; no definite D call. Per germline, CDR1 MNHNS and CDR2 SASEGT. This CDR3 comprises 15 residues. This CDR3 reads CAGSPPGVGLETQYF. The DNA of the CDR3 is TGTGCCGGCAGCCCCCCAGGCGTGGGATTAGAGACCCAGTACTTC.

This chain joins TRBV7-9 and TRBJ1-6; a weak D match, TRBD1 (6 bases). Germline CDR1 reads SEHNR; CDR2 reads FQNEAQ (reference sequence). The CDR3 consists of 15 residues. V lost 7 bases and J lost 13, with 23 bases in between. The CDR3 region has the DNA TGTGCCAGCACCCTAGCGACAGGCGGATGGGCGCCCCTCCACTTT. Residues: CASTLATGGWAPLHF.

As concerns this clonotype: A much larger clone lies a single base off, so this may be a read error. The chain is built from TRBV27 and TRBJ2-1; D is perhaps TRBD2 (5 bases). V was shortened by 3 bases and J by 9 bases, with 18 bases between the two germline ends. The germline V gene has CDR1 MNHEY and CDR2 SMNVEV (reference sequence). The CDR3 is made up of 15 amino acids. The CDR3 nucleotides read TGTGCCAGCAGTTTCGGGTCTATGCCGGGGAGTGAGCAGTTCTTC. It codes for CASSFGSMPGSEQFF.

This clonotype was counted a few times. V and J are TRBV7-2 and TRBJ1-5; 7 nucleotides agree with TRBD1. The CDR3 is 17 amino acids. The germline CDR1 and CDR2 sequences are SGHTA and FQGNSA. V lost 0 bases and J lost 0; bases outside the gene matches: 5. The CDR3 bases are TGTGCCAGCAGCTTAGCCCCGACAGGGTATAGCAATCAGCCCCAGCATTTT. Encoded protein: CASSLAPTGYSNQPQHF. Combining the CDR3 with reference TRBV7-2 and TRBJ1-5 gives the whole variable domain GAGVSQSPSNKVTEKGKDVELRCDPISGHTALYWYRQSLGQGLEFLIYFQGNSAPDKSGLPSDRFSAERTGGSVSTLTIQRTQQEDSAVYLCASSLAPTGYSNQPQHFGDGTRLSIL.

The V and J genes are TRBV6-2 or TRBV6-3 and TRBJ1-1; no firm D call. Germline CDR1 reads MNHEY; CDR2 reads SVGEGT. The CDR3 runs to 13 residues. Between the trimmed V and J ends, which lost 7 bases and 2 bases, there was a span of 11 bases. The CDR3 DNA is TGTGCCAGCACCGACGCCCGAAACACTGAAGCTTTCTTT. Translating gives CASTDARNTEAFF.

The V gene is TRBV27, the J gene TRBJ2-5; D is undetermined. Between the trimmed V and J ends, which lost 2 bases and 5 bases, there was a span of 21 bases. CDR1 and CDR2 (germline): MNHEY, SMNVEV (reference sequence). The CDR3 has 17 residues. The CDR3 spells CASSLVGFANTGETQYF. CDR3 DNA sequence: TGTGCCAGCAGTTTAGTGGGATTCGCGAACACCGGGGAGACCCAGTACTTC.

The chain has TRBV28 and TRBJ1-6; 9 bases line up with TRBD1. There are 13 residues in the CDR3. Per the germline V gene, CDR1 is MDHEN and CDR2 is SYDVKM. Losses at the gene ends were 5 bases for V and 16 bases for J; bases not matched to a gene: 9. The CDR3 DNA sequence: TGTGCCAGCAGTCAAAGGACAGGGGTATCTCTCCACTTT. As protein: CASSQRTGVSLHF.